This TCR beta chain was profiled in a study of T cells after yellow fever vaccination. Whole-study context: The authors prepared low-cell-number fractions using SMART-Seq v4 Ultra Low Input. Overall study findings and caveats: Peaking on day 5 versus 15, the secondary response was faster but weaker.

For TCR, cDNA came from 5'RACE template switching, which added a universal primer site and UMIs. TCRdb itself ran the 5' RACE reads through MiXCR, one entry per CDR3 protein. The repertoire consists of 300,000 or so distinct CDR3 sequences, with around 8.6% occurring once and the leading ten covering around 3.1%. The CDR3 is 14 amino acids. Germline CDR1 and CDR2: MNHEY and SVGEGT. V lost 2 bases, J lost 1 base, and 8 bases lay in between. A note on this clonotype: Antigen unknown.

This clonotype was sampled from a man aged 18 to 35 who received the YFV17D yellow fever vaccine. This chain uses TRBV6-2 or TRBV6-3 with TRBJ1-1; tentatively, D is TRBD1 (6 bases). The material sequenced was CD4+ T cells sorted from PBMCs, taken 5 days after the yellow fever booster vaccination. CDR3 in DNA: TGTGCCAGCAGTTACCGGGACAAGAACACTGAAGCTTTCTTT. It yields the protein CASSYRDKNTEAFF.